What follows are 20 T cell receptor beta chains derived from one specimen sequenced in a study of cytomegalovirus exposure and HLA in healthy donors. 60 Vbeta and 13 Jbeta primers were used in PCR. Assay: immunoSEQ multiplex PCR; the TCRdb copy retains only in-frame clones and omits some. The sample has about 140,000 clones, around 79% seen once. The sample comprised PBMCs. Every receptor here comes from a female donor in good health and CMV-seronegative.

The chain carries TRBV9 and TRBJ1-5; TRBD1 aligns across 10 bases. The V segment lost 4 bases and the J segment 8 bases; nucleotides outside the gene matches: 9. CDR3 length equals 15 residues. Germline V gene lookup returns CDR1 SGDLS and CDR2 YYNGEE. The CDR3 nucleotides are TGTGCCAGCAGCTCCGGGACAGGGGTGAGGAAGCCCCAGCATTTT. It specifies CASSSGTGVRKPQHF.

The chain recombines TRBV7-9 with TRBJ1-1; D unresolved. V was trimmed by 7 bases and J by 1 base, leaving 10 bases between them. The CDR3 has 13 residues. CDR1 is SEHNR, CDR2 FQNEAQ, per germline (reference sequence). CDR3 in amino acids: CASMRAGNTEAFF. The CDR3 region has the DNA TGTGCCAGCATGAGGGCAGGGAACACTGAAGCTTTCTTT.

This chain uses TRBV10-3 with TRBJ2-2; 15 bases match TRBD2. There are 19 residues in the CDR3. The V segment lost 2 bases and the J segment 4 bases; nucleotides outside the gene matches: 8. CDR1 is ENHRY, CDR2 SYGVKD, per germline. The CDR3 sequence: CAISERGTSGRSTTGELFF. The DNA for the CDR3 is TGTGCCATCAGTGAGAGGGGGACTAGCGGGAGGAGTACCACCGGGGAGCTGTTTTTT.

CDR3 DNA sequence: TGTGCCAGCAGCTTGGGACTTGACACAGATACGCAGTATTTT. Protein sequence: CASSLGLDTDTQYF. This chain connects TRBV7-2 to TRBJ2-3, with D possibly being TRBD2 (6 bases). The germline V and J ends were trimmed by 3 bases and 2 bases, with 9 bases remaining between them. Germline assignment: CDR1 SGHTA and CDR2 FQGNSA. The length of the CDR3 is 14 residues.

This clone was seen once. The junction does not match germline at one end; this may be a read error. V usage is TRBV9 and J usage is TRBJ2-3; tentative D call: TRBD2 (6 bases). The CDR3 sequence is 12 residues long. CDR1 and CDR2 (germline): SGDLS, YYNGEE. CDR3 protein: CASSVGTDTQYF. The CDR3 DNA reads TGTGCCAGCAGTGTAGGGACTGATACGCAGTATTTT.

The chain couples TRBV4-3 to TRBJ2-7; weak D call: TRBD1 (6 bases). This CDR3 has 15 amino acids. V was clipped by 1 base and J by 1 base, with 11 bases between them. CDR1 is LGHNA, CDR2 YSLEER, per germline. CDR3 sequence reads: CASSQGTAFSYEQYF. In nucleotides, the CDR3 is TGCGCCAGCAGCCAAGGGACAGCTTTTTCCTACGAGCAGTACTTC.

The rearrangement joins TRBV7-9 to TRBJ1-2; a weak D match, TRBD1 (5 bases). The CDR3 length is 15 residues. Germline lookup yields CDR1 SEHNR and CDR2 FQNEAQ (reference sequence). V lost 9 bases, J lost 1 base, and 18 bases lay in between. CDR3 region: CASSQGSQDNYGYTF. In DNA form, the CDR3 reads TGTGCCAGTTCCCAGGGTTCCCAAGATAACTATGGCTACACCTTC.

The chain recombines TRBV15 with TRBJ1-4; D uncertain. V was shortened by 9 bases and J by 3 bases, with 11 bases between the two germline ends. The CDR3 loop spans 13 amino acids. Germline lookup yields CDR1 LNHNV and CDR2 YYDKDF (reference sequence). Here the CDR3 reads CATTRGANEKLFF. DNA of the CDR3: TGTGCCACTACCCGGGGAGCTAATGAAAAACTGTTTTTT.

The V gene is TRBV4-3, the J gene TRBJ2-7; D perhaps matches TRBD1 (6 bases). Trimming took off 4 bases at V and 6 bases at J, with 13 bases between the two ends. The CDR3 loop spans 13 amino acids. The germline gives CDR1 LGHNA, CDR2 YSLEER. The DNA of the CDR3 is TGCGCCAGCAGCCTACAGACAGGTCTCGAGCAGTACTTC. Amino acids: CASSLQTGLEQYF.

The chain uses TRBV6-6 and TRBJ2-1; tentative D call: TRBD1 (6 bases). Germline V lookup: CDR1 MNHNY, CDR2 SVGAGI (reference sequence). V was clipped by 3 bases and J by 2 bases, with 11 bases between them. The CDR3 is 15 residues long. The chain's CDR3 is CASSYQGPPYNEQFF. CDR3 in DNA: TGTGCCAGCAGTTATCAGGGGCCACCCTACAATGAGCAGTTCTTC.

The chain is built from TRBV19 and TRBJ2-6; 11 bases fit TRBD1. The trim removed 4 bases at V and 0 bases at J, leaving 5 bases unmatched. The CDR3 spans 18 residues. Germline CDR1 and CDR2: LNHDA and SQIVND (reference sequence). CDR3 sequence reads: CASSRSGTGGSGANVLTF. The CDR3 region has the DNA TGTGCCAGTAGTAGGTCCGGGACAGGGGGCTCTGGGGCCAACGTCCTGACTTTC.

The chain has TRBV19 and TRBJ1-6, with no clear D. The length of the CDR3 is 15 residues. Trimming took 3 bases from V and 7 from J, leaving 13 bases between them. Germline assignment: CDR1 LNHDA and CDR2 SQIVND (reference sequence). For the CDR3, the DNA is TGTGCCAGTAGTATTAACACGAGCGGGAATTCACCCCTCCACTTT. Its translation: CASSINTSGNSPLHF.

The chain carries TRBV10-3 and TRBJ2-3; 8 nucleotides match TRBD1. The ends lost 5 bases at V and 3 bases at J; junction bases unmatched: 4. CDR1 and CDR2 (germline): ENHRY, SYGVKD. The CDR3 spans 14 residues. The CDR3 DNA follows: TGTGCCATCAGTCCGGGACAGGATACAGATACGCAGTATTTT. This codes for CAISPGQDTDTQYF.

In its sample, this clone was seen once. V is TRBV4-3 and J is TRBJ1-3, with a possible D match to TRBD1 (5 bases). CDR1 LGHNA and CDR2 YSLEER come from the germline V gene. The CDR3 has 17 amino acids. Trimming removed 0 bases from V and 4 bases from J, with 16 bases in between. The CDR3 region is CASSQDRAGWRGNTIYF. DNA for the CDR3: TGCGCCAGCAGCCAAGATCGCGCAGGGTGGAGAGGAAACACCATATATTTT.

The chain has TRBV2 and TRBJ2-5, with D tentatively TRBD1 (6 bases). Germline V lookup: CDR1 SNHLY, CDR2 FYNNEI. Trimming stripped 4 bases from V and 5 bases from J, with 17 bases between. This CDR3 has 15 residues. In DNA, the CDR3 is TGTGCCAGCAGTGGAGTCGCCAGGGGCAGGGAGACCCAGTACTTC. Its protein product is CASSGVARGRETQYF.

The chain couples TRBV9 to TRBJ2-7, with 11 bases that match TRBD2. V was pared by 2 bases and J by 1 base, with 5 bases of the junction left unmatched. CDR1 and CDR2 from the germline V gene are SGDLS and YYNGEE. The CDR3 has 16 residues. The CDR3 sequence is CASSVPSSGRSYEQYF. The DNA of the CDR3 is TGTGCCAGCAGCGTCCCCTCTAGCGGGAGGTCCTACGAGCAGTACTTC.

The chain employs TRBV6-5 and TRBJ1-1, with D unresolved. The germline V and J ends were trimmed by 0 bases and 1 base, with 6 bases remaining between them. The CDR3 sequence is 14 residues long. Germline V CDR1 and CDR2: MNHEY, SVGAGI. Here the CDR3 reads CASSYSAENTEAFF. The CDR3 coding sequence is TGTGCCAGCAGTTACTCTGCAGAGAACACTGAAGCTTTCTTT.

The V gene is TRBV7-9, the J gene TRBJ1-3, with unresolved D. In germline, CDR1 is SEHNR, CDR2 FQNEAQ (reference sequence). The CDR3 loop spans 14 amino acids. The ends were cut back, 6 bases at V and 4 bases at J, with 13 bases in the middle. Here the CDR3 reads CASSGRGTGNTIYF. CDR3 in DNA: TGTGCCAGCAGTGGCAGAGGAACGGGAAACACCATATATTTT. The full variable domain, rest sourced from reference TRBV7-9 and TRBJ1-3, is DTGVSQNPRHKITKRGQNVTFRCDPISEHNRLYWYRQTLGQGPEFLTYFQNEAQLEKSRLLSDRFSAERPKGSFSTLEIQRTEQGDSAMYLCASSGRGTGNTIYFGEGSWLTVV.

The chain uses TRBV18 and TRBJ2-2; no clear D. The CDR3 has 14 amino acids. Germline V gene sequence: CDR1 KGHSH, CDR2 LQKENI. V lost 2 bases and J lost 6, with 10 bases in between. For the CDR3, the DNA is TGTGCCAGCTCACCAAAGATGGGCGCCGGGGAGCTGTTTTTT. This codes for CASSPKMGAGELFF.

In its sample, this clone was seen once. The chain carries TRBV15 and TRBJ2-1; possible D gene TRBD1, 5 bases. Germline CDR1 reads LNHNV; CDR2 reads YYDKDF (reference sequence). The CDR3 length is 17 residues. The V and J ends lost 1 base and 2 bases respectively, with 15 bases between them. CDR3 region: CATSRVIQGPTYNEQFF. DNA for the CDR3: TGTGCCACCAGCAGAGTAATCCAGGGCCCAACCTACAATGAGCAGTTCTTC. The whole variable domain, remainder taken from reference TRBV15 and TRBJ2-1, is DAMVIQNPRYQVTQFGKPVTLSCSQTLNHNVMYWYQQKSSQAPKLLFHYYDKDFNNEADTPDNFQSRRPNTSFCFLDIRSPGLGDTAMYLCATSRVIQGPTYNEQFFGPGTRLTVL.